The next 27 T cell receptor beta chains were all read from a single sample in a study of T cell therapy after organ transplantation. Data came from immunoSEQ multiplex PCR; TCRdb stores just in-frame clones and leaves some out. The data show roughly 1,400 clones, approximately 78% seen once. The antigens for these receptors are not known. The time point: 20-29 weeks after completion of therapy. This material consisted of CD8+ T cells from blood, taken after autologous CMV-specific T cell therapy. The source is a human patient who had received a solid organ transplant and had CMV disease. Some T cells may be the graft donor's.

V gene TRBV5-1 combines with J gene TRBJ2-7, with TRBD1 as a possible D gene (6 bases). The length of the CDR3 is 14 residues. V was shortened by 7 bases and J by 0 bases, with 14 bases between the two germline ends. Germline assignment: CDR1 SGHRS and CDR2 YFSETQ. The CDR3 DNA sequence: TGCGCCAGCGGGGAAGGGGGTAGCTCCTACGAGCAGTACTTC. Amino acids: CASGEGGSSYEQYF.

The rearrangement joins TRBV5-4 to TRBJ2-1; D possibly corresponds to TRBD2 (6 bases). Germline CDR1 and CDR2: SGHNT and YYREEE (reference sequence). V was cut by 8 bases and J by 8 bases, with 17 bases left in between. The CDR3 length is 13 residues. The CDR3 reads CASSYFSGDEQFF. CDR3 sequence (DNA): TGTGCCAGTTCCTATTTTTCGGGGGATGAGCAGTTCTTC.

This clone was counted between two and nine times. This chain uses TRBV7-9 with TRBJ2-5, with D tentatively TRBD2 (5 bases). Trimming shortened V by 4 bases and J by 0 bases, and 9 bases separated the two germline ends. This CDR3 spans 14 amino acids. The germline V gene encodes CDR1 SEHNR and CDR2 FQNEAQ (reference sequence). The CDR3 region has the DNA TGTGCCAGCAGCTCAGAGCGGAACCAAGAGACCCAGTACTTC. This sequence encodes CASSSERNQETQYF.

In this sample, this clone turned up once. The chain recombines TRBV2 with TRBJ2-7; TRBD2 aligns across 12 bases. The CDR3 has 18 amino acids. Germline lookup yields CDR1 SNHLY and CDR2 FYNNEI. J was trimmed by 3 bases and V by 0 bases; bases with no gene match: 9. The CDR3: CASSEAWTSGKLYYEQYF. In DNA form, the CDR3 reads TGTGCCAGCAGTGAAGCCTGGACTAGCGGGAAACTATACTACGAGCAGTACTTC.

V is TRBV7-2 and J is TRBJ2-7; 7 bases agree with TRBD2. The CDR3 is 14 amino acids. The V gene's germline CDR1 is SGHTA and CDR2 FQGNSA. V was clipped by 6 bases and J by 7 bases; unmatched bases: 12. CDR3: CASRNRDYYGEQYF. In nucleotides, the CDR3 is TGTGCCAGCAGAAACCGGGACTACTATGGGGAGCAGTACTTC.

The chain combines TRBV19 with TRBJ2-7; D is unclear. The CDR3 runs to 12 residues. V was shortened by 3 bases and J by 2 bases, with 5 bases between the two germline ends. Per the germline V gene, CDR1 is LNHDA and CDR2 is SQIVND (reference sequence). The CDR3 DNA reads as TGTGCCAGTAGTATTTCACCCTACGAGCAGTACTTC. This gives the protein CASSISPYEQYF.

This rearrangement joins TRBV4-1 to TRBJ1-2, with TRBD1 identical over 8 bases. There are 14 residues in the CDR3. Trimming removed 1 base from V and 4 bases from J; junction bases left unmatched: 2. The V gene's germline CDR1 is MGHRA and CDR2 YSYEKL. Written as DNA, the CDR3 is TGCGCCAGCAGCCAAGGGGGACAGGTCTATGGCTACACCTTC. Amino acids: CASSQGGQVYGYTF.

The CDR3 loop is CASSGLPASYEQYF. The CDR3 nucleotides are TGTGCCAGCAGCGGACTTCCTGCCTCCTACGAGCAGTACTTC. The chain joins TRBV7-6 to TRBJ2-7, with TRBD2 as a possible D gene (5 bases). The V end was cut by 5 bases, the J end by 0 bases, with 11 bases between. Germline V gives CDR1 SGHVS, CDR2 FNYEAQ. The CDR3 runs 14 residues.

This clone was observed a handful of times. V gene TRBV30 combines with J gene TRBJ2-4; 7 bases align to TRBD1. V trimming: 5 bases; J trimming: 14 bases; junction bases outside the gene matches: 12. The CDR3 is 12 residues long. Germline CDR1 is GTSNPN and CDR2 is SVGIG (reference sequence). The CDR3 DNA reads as TGTGCCTGGCTGGGACAGCGAGGGGTAGAGTACTTC. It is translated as CAWLGQRGVEYF.

The CDR3 loop is CASSPQEDYNSPLHF. In DNA form, the CDR3 reads TGTGCCAGCAGCCCACAGGAGGACTATAATTCACCCCTCCACTTT. This sequence joins TRBV14 and TRBJ1-6; D perhaps matches TRBD1 (5 bases). With 4 bases removed from V and 3 bases from J, the gap between germline ends came to 10 bases. CDR3 length: 15 amino acids. Looked up from germline, CDR1 is SGHDN and CDR2 is FVKESK.

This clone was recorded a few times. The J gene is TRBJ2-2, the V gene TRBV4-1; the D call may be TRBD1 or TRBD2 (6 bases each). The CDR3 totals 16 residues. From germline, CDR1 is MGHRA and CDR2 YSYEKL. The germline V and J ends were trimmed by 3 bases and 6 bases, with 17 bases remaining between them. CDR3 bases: TGCGCCAGCAGCCATGGTGGAGGGGGGACGTCCGGGGAGCTGTTTTTT. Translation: CASSHGGGGTSGELFF.

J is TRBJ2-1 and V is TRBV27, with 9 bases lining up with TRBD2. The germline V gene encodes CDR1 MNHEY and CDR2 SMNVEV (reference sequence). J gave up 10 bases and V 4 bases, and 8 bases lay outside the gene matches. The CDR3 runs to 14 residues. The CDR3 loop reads CASSSLGLAREQFF. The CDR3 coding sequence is TGTGCCAGCAGTTCCCTGGGACTAGCCAGGGAGCAGTTCTTC.

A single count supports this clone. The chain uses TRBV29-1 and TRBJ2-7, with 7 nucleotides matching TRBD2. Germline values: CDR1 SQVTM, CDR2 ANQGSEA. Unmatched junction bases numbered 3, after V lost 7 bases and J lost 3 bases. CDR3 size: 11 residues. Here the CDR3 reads CSAGLDYEQYF. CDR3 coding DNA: TGCAGCGCCGGACTAGACTACGAGCAGTACTTC.

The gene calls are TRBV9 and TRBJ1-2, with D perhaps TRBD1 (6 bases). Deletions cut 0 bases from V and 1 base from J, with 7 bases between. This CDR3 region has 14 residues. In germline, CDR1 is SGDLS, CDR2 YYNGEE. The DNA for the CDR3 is TGTGCCAGCAGCGTAGCGGACAGTAACTATGGCTACACCTTC. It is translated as CASSVADSNYGYTF. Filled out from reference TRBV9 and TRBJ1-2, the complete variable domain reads DSGVTQTPKHLITATGQRVTLRCSPRSGDLSVYWYQQSLDQGLQFLIQYYNGEERAKGNILERFSAQQFPDLHSELNLSSLELGDSALYFCASSVADSNYGYTFGSGTRLTVV.

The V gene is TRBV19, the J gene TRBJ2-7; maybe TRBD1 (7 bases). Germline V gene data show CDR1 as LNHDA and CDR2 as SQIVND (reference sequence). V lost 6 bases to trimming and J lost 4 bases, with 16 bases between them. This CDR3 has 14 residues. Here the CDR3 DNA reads TGTGCCAGTAGCCCCTTTGCGGGACAGTACGAGCAGTACTTC. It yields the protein CASSPFAGQYEQYF.

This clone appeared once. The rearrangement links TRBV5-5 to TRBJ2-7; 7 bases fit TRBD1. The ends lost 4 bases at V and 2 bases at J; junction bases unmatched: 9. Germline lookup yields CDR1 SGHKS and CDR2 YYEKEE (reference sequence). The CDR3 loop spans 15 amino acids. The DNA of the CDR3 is TGTGCCAGCAGCGGTGACAGGGTGAATCCCTACGAGCAGTACTTC. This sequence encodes CASSGDRVNPYEQYF.

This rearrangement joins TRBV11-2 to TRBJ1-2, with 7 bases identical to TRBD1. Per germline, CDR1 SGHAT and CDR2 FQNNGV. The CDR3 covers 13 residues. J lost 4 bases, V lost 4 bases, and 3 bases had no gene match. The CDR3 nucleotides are TGTGCCAGCAGCTCCGACAGGGCCTATGGCTACACCTTC. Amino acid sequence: CASSSDRAYGYTF.

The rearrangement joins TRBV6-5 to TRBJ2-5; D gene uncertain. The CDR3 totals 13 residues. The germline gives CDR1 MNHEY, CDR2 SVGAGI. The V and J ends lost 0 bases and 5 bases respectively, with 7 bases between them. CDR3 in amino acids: CASSYSDGETQYF. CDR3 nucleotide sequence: TGTGCCAGCAGTTACTCTGATGGCGAGACCCAGTACTTC.

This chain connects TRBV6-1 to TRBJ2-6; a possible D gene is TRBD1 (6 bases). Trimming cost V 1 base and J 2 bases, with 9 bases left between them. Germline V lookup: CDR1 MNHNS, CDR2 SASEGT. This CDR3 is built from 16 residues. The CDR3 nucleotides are TGTGCCAGCAGTGAAGGGCAGGGGACTGGGGCCAACGTCCTGACTTTC. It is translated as CASSEGQGTGANVLTF.

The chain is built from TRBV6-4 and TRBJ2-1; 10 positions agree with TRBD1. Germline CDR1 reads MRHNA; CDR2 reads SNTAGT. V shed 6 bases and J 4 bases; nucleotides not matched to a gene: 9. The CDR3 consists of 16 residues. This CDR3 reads CASSLGQGVSYNEQFF. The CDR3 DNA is TGTGCCAGCAGCCTCGGACAGGGGGTATCTTACAATGAGCAGTTCTTC.

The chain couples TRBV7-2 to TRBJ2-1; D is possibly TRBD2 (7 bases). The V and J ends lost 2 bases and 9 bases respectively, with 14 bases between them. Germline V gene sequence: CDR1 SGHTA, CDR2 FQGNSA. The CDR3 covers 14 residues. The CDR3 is CASSLIAGASEQFF. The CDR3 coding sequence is TGTGCCAGCAGCTTAATTGCGGGGGCTAGTGAGCAGTTCTTC. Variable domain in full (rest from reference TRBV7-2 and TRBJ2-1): GAGVSQSPSNKVTEKGKDVELRCDPISGHTALYWYRQSLGQGLEFLIYFQGNSAPDKSGLPSDRFSAERTGGSVSTLTIQRTQQEDSAVYLCASSLIAGASEQFFGPGTRLTVL.

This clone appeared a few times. The CDR3 sequence: CASSLEVSPGNTGELFF. In DNA, the CDR3 is TGTGCCAGCAGTTTAGAAGTGAGCCCAGGCAACACCGGGGAGCTGTTTTTT. The genes are TRBV27 and TRBJ2-2; D unresolved. Germline values: CDR1 MNHEY, CDR2 SMNVEV (reference sequence). CDR3 length: 17 residues. Trimming stripped 2 bases from V and 2 bases from J, with 15 bases between.

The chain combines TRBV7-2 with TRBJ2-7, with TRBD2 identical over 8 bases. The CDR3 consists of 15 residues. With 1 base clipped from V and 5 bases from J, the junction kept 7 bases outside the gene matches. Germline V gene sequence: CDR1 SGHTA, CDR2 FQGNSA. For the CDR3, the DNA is TGTGCCAGCAGCTTAGATGGACTAGCTGGCAACGAGCAGTACTTC. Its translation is CASSLDGLAGNEQYF.

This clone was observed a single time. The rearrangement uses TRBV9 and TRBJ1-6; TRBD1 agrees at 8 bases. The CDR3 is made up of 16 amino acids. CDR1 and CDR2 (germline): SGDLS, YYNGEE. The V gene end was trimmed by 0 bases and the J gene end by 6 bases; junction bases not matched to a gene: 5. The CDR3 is CASSVARTGFNSPLHF. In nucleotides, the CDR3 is TGTGCCAGCAGCGTAGCCCGGACAGGGTTTAATTCACCCCTCCACTTT.

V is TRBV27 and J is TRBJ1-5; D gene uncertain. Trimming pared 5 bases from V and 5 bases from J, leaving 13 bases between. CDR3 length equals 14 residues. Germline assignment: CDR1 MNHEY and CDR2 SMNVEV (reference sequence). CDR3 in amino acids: CASSAFPFDQPQHF. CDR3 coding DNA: TGTGCCAGCAGTGCCTTCCCATTCGATCAGCCCCAGCATTTT.

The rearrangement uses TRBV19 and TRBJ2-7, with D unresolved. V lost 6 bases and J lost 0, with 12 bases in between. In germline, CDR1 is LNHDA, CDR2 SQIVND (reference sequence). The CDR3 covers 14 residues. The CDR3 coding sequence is TGTGCCAGTAGGGCGATGGGCGGCTCCTACGAGCAGTACTTC. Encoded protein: CASRAMGGSYEQYF.

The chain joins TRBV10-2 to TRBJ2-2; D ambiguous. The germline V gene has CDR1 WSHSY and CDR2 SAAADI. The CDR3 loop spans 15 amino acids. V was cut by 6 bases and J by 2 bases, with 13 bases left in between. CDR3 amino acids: CASRLTEPNTGELFF. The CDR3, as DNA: TGCGCCAGCAGATTGACCGAACCTAACACCGGGGAGCTGTTTTTT.